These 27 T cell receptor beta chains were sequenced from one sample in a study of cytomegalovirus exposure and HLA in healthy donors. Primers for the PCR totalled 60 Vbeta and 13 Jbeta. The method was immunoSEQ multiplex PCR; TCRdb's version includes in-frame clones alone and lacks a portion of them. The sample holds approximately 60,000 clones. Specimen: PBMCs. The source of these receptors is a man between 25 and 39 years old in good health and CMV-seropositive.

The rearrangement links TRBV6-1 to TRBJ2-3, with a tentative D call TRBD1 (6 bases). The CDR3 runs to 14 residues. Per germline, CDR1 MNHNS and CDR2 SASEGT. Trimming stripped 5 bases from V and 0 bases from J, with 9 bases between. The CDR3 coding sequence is TGTGCCAGCAGTTGGACAGAGAGCACAGATACGCAGTATTTT. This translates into CASSWTESTDTQYF.

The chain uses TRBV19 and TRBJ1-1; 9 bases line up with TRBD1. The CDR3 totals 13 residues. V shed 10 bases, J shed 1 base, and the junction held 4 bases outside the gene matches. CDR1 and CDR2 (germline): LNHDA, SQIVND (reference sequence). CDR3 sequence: CATAGQGNTEAFF. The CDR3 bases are TGTGCCACCGCGGGACAGGGGAACACTGAAGCTTTCTTT.

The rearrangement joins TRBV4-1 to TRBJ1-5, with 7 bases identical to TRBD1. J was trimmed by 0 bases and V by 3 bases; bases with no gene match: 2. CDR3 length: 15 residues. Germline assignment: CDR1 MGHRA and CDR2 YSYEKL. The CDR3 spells CASSHGTDSNQPQHF. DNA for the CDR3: TGCGCCAGCAGCCATGGGACAGATAGCAATCAGCCCCAGCATTTT.

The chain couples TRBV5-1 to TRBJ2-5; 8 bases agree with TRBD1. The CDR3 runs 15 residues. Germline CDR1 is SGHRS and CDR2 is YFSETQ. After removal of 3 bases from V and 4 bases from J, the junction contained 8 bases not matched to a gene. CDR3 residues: CASSSSGGRGETQYF. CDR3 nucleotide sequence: TGCGCCAGCAGCTCCTCAGGGGGCAGGGGAGAGACCCAGTACTTC.

In DNA form, the CDR3 reads TGTGCCAGCAGCCCGGGCCCCGGGACAGGGTCCTACGAGCAGTACTTC. It is translated as CASSPGPGTGSYEQYF. The rearrangement joins TRBV7-3 to TRBJ2-7; 9 bases agree with TRBD1. The CDR3 length is 16 residues. The ends lost 5 bases at V and 1 base at J; junction bases unmatched: 9. CDR1 is SGHTA, CDR2 FQGTGA, per germline. Variable domain in full (rest from reference TRBV7-3 and TRBJ2-7): GAGVSQTPSNKVTEKGKYVELRCDPISGHTALYWYRQSLGQGPEFLIYFQGTGAADDSGLPNDRFFAVRPEGSVSTLKIQRTERGDSAVYLCASSPGPGTGSYEQYFGPGTRLTVT.

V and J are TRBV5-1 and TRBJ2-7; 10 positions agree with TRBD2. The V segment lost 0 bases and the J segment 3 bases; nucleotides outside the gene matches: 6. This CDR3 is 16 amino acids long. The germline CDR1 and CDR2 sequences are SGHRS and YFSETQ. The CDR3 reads CASSLGPSGSLYEQYF. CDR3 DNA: TGCGCCAGCAGCTTGGGGCCTAGCGGGAGTCTCTACGAGCAGTACTTC.

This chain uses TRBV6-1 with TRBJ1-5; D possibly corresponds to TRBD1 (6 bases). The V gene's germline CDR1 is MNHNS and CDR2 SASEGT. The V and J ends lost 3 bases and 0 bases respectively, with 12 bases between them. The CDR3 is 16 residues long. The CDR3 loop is CASSDHRAASNQPQHF. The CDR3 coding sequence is TGTGCCAGCAGTGACCACAGGGCGGCTAGCAATCAGCCCCAGCATTTT.

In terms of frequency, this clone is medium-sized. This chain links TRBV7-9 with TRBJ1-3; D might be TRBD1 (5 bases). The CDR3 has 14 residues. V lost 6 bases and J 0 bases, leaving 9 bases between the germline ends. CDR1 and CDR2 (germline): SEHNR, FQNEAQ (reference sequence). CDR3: CASSRGSSGNTIYF. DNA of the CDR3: TGTGCCAGCAGTCGGGGGAGCTCTGGAAACACCATATATTTT.

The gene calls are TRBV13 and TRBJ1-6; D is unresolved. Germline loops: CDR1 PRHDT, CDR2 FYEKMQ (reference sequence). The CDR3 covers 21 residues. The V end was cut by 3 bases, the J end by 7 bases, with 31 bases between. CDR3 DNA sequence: TGTGCCAGCAGCTTTACCCTAATACTTCCCCACAGCCGGTTGGGCAATTCACCCCTCCACTTT. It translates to CASSFTLILPHSRLGNSPLHF.

CDR3 nucleotides: TGTGCCAGCAGCGTAGGAGGGATATCCTACAATGAGCAGTTCTTC. This translates into CASSVGGISYNEQFF. The chain has TRBV9 and TRBJ2-1, with D possibly matching TRBD2 (5 bases). The CDR3 covers 15 residues. Germline V gene lookup returns CDR1 SGDLS and CDR2 YYNGEE. V was pared by 0 bases and J by 1 base, with 8 bases between.

The CDR3 spells CASSDRSFVSYNEQFF. CDR3 bases: TGTGCCAGCAGTGATAGGAGTTTTGTGTCCTACAATGAGCAGTTCTTC. This chain links TRBV6-1 with TRBJ2-1; no clear D. V was pared by 3 bases and J by 1 base, with 13 bases between. The CDR3 contains 16 residues. Germline values: CDR1 MNHNS, CDR2 SASEGT.

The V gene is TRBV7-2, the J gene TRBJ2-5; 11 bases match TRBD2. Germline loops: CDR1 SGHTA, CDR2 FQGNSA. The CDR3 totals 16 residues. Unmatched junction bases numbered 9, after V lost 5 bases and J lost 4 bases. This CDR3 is CASSRPALAGVETQYF. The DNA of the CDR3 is TGTGCCAGCAGCCGTCCGGCACTAGCGGGGGTAGAGACCCAGTACTTC.

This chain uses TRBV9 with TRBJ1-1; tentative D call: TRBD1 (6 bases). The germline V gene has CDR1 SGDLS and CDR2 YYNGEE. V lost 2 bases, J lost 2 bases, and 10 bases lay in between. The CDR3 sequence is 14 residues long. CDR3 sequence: CASSVGQSNTEAFF. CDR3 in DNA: TGTGCCAGCAGCGTCGGACAGAGTAACACTGAAGCTTTCTTT.

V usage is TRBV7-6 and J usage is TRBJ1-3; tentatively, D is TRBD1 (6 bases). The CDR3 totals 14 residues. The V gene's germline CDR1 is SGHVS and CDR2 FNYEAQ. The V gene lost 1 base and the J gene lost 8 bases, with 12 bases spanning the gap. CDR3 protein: CASSLEQGWDTIYF. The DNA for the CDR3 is TGTGCCAGCAGCTTAGAGCAGGGGTGGGACACCATATATTTT.

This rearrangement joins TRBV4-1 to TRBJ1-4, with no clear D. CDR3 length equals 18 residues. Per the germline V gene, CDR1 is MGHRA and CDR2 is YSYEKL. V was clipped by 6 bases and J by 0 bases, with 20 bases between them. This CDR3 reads CASRKKVAGQATNEKLFF. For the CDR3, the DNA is TGCGCCAGCAGGAAAAAGGTGGCAGGCCAGGCAACTAATGAAAAACTGTTTTTT.

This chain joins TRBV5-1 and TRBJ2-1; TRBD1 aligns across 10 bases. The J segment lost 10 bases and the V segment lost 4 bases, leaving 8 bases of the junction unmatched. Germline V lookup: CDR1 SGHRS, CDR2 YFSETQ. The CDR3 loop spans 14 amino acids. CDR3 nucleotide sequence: TGCGCCAGCAGCCGGGGACAGGGGCTCGGGGAGCAGTTCTTC. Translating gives CASSRGQGLGEQFF.

The CDR3 here is CASSLRASGGTTTDTQYF. The CDR3 DNA is TGTGCCAGCAGCTTACGGGCTAGCGGGGGGACCACCACAGATACGCAGTATTTT. This chain links TRBV11-2 with TRBJ2-3; TRBD2 matches 11 bases. Per the germline V gene, CDR1 is SGHAT and CDR2 is FQNNGV. CDR3 length: 18 residues. V was pared by 2 bases and J by 2 bases, with 9 bases of the junction left unmatched.

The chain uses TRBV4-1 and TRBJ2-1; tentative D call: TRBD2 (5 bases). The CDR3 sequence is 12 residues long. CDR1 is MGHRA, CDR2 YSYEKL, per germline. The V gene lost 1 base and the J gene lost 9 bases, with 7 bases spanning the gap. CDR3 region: CASSQGAGEQFF. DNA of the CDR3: TGCGCCAGCAGCCAAGGGGCGGGTGAGCAGTTCTTC.

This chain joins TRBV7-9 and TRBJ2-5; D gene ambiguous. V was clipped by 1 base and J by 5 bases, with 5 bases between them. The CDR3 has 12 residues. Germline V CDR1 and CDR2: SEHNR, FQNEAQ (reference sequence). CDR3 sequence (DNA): TGTGCCAGCAGCTTAGGCGCGGAGACCCAGTACTTC. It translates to CASSLGAETQYF. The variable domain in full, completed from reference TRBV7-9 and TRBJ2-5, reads DTGVSQNPRHKITKRGQNVTFRCDPISEHNRLYWYRQTLGQGPEFLTYFQNEAQLEKSRLLSDRFSAERPKGSFSTLEIQRTEQGDSAMYLCASSLGAETQYFGPGTRLLVL.

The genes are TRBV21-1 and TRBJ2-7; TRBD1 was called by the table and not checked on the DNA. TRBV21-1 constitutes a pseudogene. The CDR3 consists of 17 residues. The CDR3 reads CASSKATATMSAYEQYF. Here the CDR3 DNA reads TGTGCCAGCAGCAAGGCGACAGCGACGATGAGCGCCTACGAGCAGTACTTC.

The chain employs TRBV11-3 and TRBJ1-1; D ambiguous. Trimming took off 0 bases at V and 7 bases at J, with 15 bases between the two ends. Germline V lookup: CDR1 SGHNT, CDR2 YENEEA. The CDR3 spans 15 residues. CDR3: CASSLDQEGEVEAFF. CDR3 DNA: TGTGCCAGCAGCTTAGATCAAGAGGGTGAGGTTGAAGCTTTCTTT. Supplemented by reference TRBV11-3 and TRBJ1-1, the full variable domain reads EAGVVQSPRYKIIEKKQPVAFWCNPISGHNTLYWYLQNLGQGPELLIRYENEEAVDDSQLPKDRFSAERLKGVDSTLKIQPAELGDSAVYLCASSLDQEGEVEAFFGQGTRLTVV.

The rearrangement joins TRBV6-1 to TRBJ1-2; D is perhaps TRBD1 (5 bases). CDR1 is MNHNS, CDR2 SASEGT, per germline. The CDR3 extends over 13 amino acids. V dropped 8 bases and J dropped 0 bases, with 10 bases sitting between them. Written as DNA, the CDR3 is TGTGCCAGCCTCGGGGGGGCTAACTATGGCTACACCTTC. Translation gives CASLGGANYGYTF.

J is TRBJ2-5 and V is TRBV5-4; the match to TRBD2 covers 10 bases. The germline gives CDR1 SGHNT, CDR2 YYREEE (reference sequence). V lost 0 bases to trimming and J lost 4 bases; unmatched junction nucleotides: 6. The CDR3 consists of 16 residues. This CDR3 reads CASSLGTLAGRETQYF. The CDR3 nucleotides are TGTGCCAGCAGCTTGGGGACACTAGCGGGGAGAGAGACCCAGTACTTC.

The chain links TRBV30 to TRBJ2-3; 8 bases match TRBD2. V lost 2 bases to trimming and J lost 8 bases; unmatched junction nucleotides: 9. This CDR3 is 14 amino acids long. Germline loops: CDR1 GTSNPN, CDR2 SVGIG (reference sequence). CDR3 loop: CAWSSYGRARTQYF. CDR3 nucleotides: TGTGCCTGGAGTTCTTACGGGAGGGCCCGTACGCAGTATTTT.

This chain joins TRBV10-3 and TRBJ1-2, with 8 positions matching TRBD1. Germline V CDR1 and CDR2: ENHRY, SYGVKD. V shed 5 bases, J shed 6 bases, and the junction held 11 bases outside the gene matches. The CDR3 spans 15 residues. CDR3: CAISPGQGASDGYTF. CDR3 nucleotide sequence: TGTGCCATCAGTCCCGGACAGGGAGCCTCTGATGGCTACACCTTC.

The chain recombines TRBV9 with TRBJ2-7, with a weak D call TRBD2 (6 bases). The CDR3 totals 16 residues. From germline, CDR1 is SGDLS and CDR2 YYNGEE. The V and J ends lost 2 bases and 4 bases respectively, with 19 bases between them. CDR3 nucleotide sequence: TGTGCCAGCAGCGTGGCTGGAGGAGGGAGGACATACGAGCAGTACTTC. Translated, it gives CASSVAGGGRTYEQYF. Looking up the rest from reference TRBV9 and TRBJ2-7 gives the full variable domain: DSGVTQTPKHLITATGQRVTLRCSPRSGDLSVYWYQQSLDQGLQFLIQYYNGEERAKGNILERFSAQQFPDLHSELNLSSLELGDSALYFCASSVAGGGRTYEQYFGPGTRLTVT.

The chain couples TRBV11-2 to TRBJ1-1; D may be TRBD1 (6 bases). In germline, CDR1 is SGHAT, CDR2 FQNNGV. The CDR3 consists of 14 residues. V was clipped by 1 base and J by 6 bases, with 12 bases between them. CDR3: CASSLVVTGPEAFF. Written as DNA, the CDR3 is TGTGCCAGCAGCTTAGTTGTCACAGGGCCTGAAGCTTTCTTT.